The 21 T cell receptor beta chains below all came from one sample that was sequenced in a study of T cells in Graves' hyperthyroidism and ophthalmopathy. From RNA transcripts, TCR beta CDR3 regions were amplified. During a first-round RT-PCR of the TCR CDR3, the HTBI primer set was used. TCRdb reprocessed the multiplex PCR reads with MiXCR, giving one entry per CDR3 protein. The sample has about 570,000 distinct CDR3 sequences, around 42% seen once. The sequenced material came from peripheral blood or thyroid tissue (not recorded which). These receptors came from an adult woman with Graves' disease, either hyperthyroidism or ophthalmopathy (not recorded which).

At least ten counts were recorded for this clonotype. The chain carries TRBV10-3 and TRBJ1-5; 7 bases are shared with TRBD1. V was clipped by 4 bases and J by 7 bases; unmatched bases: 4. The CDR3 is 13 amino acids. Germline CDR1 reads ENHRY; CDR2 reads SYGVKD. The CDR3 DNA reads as TGTGCCATCAGTGGACAGGGAGGACAGCCCCAGCATTTT. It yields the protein CAISGQGGQPQHF.

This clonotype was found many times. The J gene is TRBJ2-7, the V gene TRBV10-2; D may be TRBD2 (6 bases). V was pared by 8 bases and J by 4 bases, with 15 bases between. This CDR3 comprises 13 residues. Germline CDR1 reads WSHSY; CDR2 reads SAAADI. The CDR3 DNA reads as TGCGCCAGCGGGGCGGGAACGATATACGAGCAGTACTTC. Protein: CASGAGTIYEQYF.

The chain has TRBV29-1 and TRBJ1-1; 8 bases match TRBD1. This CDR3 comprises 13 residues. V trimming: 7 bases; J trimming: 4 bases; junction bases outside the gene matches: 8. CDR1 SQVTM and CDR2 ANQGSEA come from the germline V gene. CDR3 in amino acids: CSAGTGGGTEAFF. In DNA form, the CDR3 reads TGCAGCGCCGGAACAGGGGGAGGCACTGAAGCTTTCTTT.

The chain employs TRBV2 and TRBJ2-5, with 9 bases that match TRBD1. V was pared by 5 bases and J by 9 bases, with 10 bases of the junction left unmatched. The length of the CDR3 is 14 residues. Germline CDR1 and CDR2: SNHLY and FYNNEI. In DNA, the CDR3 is TGTGCCAGCAGTCAACAGGGGGCGGGGGAGCCCCAGTACTTC. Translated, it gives CASSQQGAGEPQYF.

CDR3 DNA sequence: TGTGCCATCCAACAGGGGTTTATGGACACCGGGGAGCTGTTTTTT. Amino acids: CAIQQGFMDTGELFF. This chain connects TRBV10-3 to TRBJ2-2; 7 bases match TRBD1. CDR1 ENHRY and CDR2 SYGVKD come from the germline V gene. The length of the CDR3 is 15 residues. Trimming took 8 bases from V and 3 from J; bases not matched to a gene: 9.

In DNA form, the CDR3 reads TGTGCCAGCAGCTTAAGCAGGGTGGGCGAGCAGTACTTC. Translation gives CASSLSRVGEQYF. V is TRBV7-9 and J is TRBJ2-7, with D possibly being TRBD1 (5 bases). Germline CDR1 is SEHNR and CDR2 is FQNEAQ (reference sequence). V was shortened by 2 bases and J by 6 bases, with 11 bases between the two germline ends. This CDR3 has 13 amino acids.

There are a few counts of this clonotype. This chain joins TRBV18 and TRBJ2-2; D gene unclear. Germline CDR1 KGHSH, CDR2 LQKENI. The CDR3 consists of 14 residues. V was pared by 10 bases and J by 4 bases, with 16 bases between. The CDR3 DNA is TGTGCCACCAAAAGTGCGATGCGCACCGGGGAGCTGTTTTTT. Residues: CATKSAMRTGELFF.

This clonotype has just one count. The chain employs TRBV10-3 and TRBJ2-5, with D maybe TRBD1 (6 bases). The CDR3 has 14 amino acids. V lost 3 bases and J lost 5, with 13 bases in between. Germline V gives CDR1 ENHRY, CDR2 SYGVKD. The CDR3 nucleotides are TGTGCCATCAGTGACTCAGGGGCCTGGGAGACCCAGTACTTC. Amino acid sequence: CAISDSGAWETQYF.

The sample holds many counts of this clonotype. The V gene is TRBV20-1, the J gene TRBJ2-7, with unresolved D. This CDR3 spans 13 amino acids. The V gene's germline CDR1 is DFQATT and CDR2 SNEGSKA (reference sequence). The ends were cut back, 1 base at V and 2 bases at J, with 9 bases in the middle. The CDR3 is CSARGDTTYEQYF. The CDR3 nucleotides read TGCAGTGCTAGAGGCGACACGACCTACGAGCAGTACTTC.

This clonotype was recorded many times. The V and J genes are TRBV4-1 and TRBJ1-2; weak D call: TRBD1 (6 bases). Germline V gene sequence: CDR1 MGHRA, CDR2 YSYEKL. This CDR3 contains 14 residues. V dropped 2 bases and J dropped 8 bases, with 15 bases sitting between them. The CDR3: CASSQLPQGFGYTF. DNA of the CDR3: TGCGCCAGCAGCCAACTACCACAGGGCTTCGGCTACACCTTC.

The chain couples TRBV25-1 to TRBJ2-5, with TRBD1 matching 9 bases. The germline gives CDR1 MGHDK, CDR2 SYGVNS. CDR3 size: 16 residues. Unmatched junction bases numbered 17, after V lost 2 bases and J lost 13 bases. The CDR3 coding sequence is TGTGCCAGCAGTGAACACGGTGCCGGGACAGGGAATTCCCCGTACTTC. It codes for CASSEHGAGTGNSPYF.

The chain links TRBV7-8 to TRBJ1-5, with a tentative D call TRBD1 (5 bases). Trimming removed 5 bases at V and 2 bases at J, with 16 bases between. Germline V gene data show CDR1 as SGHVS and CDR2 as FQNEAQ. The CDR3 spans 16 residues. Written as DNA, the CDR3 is TGTGCCAGCAGCCAACAAGCGACGGGGCGCAATCAGCCCCAGCATTTT. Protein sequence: CASSQQATGRNQPQHF.

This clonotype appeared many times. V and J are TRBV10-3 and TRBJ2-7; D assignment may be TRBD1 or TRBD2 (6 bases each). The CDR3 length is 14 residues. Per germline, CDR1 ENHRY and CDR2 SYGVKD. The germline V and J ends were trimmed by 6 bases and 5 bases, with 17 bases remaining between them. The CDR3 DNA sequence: TGTGCCATCAGCCCTGAGGGGGGTAGTGACGAGCAGTACTTC. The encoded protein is CAISPEGGSDEQYF.

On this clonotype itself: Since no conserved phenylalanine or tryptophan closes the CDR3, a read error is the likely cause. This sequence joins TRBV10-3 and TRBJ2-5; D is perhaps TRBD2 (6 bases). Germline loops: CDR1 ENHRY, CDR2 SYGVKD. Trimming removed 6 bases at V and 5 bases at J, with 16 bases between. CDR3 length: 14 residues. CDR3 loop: CAIRGTPTEETQYL. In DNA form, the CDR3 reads TGTGCCATCAGGGGGACTCCCACCGAGGAGACCCAGTACCTC.

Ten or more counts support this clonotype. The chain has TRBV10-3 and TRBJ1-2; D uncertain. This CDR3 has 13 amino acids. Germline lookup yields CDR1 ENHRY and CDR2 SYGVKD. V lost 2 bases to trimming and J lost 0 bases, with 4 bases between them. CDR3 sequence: CAISEDPNYGYTF. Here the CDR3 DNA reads TGTGCCATCAGTGAGGACCCTAACTATGGCTACACCTTC.

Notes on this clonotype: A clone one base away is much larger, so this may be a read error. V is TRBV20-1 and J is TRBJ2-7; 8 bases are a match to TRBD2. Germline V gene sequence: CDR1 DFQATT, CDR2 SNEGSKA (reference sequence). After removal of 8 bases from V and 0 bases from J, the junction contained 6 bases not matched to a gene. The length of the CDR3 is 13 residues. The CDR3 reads CSTQGLGSYEQYF. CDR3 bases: TGCAGTACACAGGGACTAGGCTCCTACGAGCAGTACTTC.

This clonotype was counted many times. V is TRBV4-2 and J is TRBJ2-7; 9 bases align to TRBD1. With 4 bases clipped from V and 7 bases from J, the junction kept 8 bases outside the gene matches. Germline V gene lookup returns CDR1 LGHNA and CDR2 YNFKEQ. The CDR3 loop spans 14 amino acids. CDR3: CASSLPGTGSEQYF. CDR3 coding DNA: TGTGCCAGCAGCCTTCCCGGGACAGGGAGTGAGCAGTACTTC.

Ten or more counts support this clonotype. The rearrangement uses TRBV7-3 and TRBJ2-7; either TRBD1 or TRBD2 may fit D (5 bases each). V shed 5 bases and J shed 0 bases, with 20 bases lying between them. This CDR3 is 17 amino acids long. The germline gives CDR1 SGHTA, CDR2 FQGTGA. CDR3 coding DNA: TGTGCCAGCAGCCCAACACCGGGACCCCTATTCTCCTACGAGCAGTACTTC. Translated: CASSPTPGPLFSYEQYF. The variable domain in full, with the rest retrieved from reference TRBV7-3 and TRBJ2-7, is GAGVSQTPSNKVTEKGKYVELRCDPISGHTALYWYRQSLGQGPEFLIYFQGTGAADDSGLPNDRFFAVRPEGSVSTLKIQRTERGDSAVYLCASSPTPGPLFSYEQYFGPGTRLTVT.

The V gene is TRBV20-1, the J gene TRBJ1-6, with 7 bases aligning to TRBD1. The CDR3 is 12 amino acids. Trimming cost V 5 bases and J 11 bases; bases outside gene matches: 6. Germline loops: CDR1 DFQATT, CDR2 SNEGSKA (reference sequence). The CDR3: CSAHRGSTPLHF. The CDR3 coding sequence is TGCAGTGCTCACAGGGGAAGTACACCCCTCCACTTT.

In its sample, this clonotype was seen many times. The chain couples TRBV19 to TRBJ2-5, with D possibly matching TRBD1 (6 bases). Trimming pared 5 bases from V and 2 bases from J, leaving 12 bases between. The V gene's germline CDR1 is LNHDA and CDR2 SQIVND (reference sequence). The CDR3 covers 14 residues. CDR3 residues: CASSVYGQQETQYF. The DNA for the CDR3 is TGTGCCAGTAGTGTATACGGACAGCAAGAGACCCAGTACTTC.

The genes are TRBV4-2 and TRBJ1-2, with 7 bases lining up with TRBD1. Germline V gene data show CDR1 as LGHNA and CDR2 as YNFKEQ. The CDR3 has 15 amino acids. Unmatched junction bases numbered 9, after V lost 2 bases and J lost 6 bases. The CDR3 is CASSQRAGGTNGYTF. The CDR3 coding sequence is TGTGCCAGCAGCCAACGGGCAGGGGGAACTAATGGCTACACCTTC.